This note documents a single T cell receptor (beta chain) sequence. Other DNA sequences in this specimen translate into the identical CDR3. V lost 2 bases and J 4 bases, leaving 9 bases between the germline ends. This CDR3 comprises 14 residues. Germline-derived CDR1 and CDR2 are SEHNR and FQNEAQ (reference sequence). Replicate PCRs from sorted subsets contained around 190 ng DNA, which is around 30,000 T cell genomes. TCRdb keeps only in-frame clones here, not all; method: immunoSEQ multiplex PCR. The table lists about 1.1 million clones, about 84% of them singletons. This sample was included in a study of shared clonotypes between healthy human individuals. Study-level background: Aged 18 to 49, the donors were a couple of women and a few men.

Sequencing was carried out using memory CD4+ T cells from PBMCs. Subset described: CD45RA-negative fraction. This clonotype was obtained from a man between 18 and 29 years old in good health. Some clones in this sample may be carry-over from other donors' samples. The chain employs TRBV7-9 and TRBJ1-5, with a possible D match to TRBD1 (6 bases). The CDR3 nucleotides are TGTGCCAGCAGCTTACAGGGGTCTAATCAGCCCCAGCATTTT. Protein sequence: CASSLQGSNQPQHF.